This T cell receptor (beta chain) came from a study of PD-L1 blockade in urothelial cancer. Germline V gives CDR1 KGHSH, CDR2 LQKENI. The CDR3 covers 16 residues. The V end lost 3 bases, the J end lost 4 bases, and 18 bases lay between the germline ends. Each PCR contained spiked-in synthetic TCR analog templates. Assay: immunoSEQ multiplex PCR; the TCRdb copy retains only in-frame clones and omits some. The profile shows 35,000 to 40,000 clones, roughly 90% of them singletons. The V gene is TRBV18, the J gene TRBJ1-2; D might be TRBD1 (6 bases). The receptor's source is a man in his sixties or seventies with urothelial cancer. Specimen: PBMCs, collected around atezolizumab (anti-PD-L1) treatment. The CDR3 spells CASSPDQQGAIYGYTF. The DNA of the CDR3 is TGTGCCAGCTCACCGGACCAACAGGGCGCGATCTATGGCTACACCTTC.